This T cell receptor beta chain was retrieved from a study of cytomegalovirus exposure and HLA in healthy donors. Points from the study as a whole: It was reported that the classifier diagnosed cytomegalovirus status with high specificity and sensitivity in both the original and validation cohorts. There were some public TCRs occurring in many donors, but most TCR sequences were rare. In vitro checks showed that three CMV-associated chains really do target CMV antigens. Researchers counted around 160 TCR beta chains as cytomegalovirus-associated.

The method was immunoSEQ multiplex PCR; TCRdb's version includes in-frame clones alone and lacks a portion of them. The sample has more than 130,000 clones, approximately 86% seen once. Details on this clone: Its specificity is not known.

The sequenced sample was PBMCs. The TCR comes from a woman aged 18-30 years in good health and CMV-seropositive.

The CDR3 region is CASSLIPSGGSTDTQYF. CDR3 in DNA: TGTGCCAGCAGCTTAATCCCCAGCGGGGGGAGCACAGATACGCAGTATTTT. The chain joins TRBV7-3 to TRBJ2-3, with TRBD2 matching over 9 bases. V lost 1 base to trimming and J lost 0 bases; unmatched junction nucleotides: 5. Germline CDR1 SGHTA, CDR2 FQGTGA. CDR3 length: 17 amino acids.